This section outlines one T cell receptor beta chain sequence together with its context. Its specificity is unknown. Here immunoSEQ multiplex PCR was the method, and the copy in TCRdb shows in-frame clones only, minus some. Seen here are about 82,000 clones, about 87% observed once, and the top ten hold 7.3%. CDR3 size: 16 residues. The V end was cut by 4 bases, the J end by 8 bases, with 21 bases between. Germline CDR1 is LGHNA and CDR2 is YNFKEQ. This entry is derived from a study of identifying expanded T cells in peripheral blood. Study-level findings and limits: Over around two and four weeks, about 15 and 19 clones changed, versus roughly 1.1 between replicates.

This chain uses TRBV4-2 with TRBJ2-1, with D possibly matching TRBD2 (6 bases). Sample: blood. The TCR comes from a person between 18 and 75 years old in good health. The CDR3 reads CASSLYGGSVRDEQFF. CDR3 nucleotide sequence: TGTGCCAGCAGCCTCTACGGGGGTAGCGTTAGGGATGAGCAGTTCTTC.